Listed below are T cell receptor beta chains from one sample, sequenced in a study of Graves' ophthalmopathy and Graves' hyperthyroidism. TCRdb independently ran MiXCR on the multiplex PCR reads; one entry per CDR3 protein. The top ten hold approximately 12% of the sample, which has 1 million to 1.3 million distinct CDR3 sequences, around a third seen once. The sequenced sample was peripheral blood or thyroid tissue (not recorded which). These receptors were obtained from an adult man with Graves' hyperthyroidism. CDR3s include the opening cysteine and the closing phenylalanine or tryptophan. The D gene is left open where the match is weak. Size tells how often a clone was seen (once, few, many) or the class of an expanded clone, and some rows leave it out.

TRBV12-3/TRBV12-4	few	TRBD2	TRBJ2-7	TGTGCCAGCAGTGAAACCGGGACTAGCCGCGAGCAGTACTTC	CASSETGTSREQYF
TRBV7-3	many	TRBD2	TRBJ2-5	TGTGCCAGCAGCTTAGGCGCATCGGGGGGGGAGACCCAGTACTTC	CASSLGASGGETQYF
TRBV20-1	NA	NA	TRBJ2-3	TGCAGTGCTAGAAGTTTACTAGTCAGCACAGATACGCAGTATTTT	CSARSLLVSTDTQYF
TRBV5-1	few	NA	TRBJ2-5	TGCGCCAGCAGCAAGGCGGCAGGGAAAGAGACCCAGTACTTC	CASSKAAGKETQYF
TRBV7-3	NA	NA	TRBJ2-2	TGTGCCAGCAGCTTACGGCGGGCCGTCGCCATGTGGATCACCGGGGAGCTGTTTTTT	CASSLRRAVAMWITGELFF
TRBV7-9	few	TRBD2	TRBJ2-7	TGTGCCAGCTCACCGGGGGCTAGCGGGCGCGAGCAGTACTTC	CASSPGASGREQYF
TRBV29-1	NA	NA	TRBJ1-2	TGCAGCGGACTAGGGCAGGACAACTATGGCTACACCTTC	CSGLGQDNYGYTF
TRBV12-3/TRBV12-4	NA	NA	TRBJ2-7	TGTGCCAGCAGTTCCCAAGAGGACAGCTACGAGCAGTACTTC	CASSSQEDSYEQYF
TRBV12-3/TRBV12-4	NA	NA	TRBJ1-5	TGTGCCAGCAGTTTAAAAGCAGAAAATCAGCCCCAGCATTTT	CASSLKAENQPQHF
TRBV11-2	few	NA	TRBJ1-5	TGTGCCAGCAGCTTAGGGAGGGGCACCAATTATCAGCCCCAGCATTTT	CASSLGRGTNYQPQHF
TRBV11-2	many	TRBD2	TRBJ2-7	TGTGCCAGCAATGAGGGCGGGAGTACGAACGAGCAGTACTTC	CASNEGGSTNEQYF
TRBV28	NA	TRBD2	TRBJ2-5	TGTGCCAGCAGTGCCTTTGTGGCGGGGGGATACCAAGAGACCCAGTACTTC	CASSAFVAGGYQETQYF
TRBV12-3/TRBV12-4	many	TRBD1	TRBJ1-5	TGTGCCGGCGGCCGGGACAGGGTCCAGCCCCAGCATTTT	CAGGRDRVQPQHF
TRBV15	NA	NA	TRBJ1-2	TGTGCCACCAGCAGGTCGTTAGGGGTGGCTGGCTACACCTTC	CATSRSLGVAGYTF
TRBV7-8	many	NA	TRBJ2-7	TGTGCCAGCAGCTTAAGGTGGGACTCACTAGTTCCCCACGAGCAGTACTTC	CASSLRWDSLVPHEQYF
TRBV7-2	NA	TRBD2	TRBJ2-2	TGTGCCAGCAGCTTACAGGGTCTAGCGGGCACCGGGGAGCTGTTTTTT	CASSLQGLAGTGELFF
TRBV7-9	many	NA	TRBJ1-2	TGTGCCAGCAGACAGGATATCTATGGCTACACCTTC	CASRQDIYGYTF
TRBV12-3/TRBV12-4	many	NA	TRBJ1-6	TGTGCCAGCAGTCGACACGGTCCGTATAATTCACCCCTCCACTTT	CASSRHGPYNSPLHF
TRBV10-2	NA	NA	TRBJ1-1	TGCGCCAGCAGTGACAGGGGAGGCGAAGTCGACACTGAAGCTTTCTTT	CASSDRGGEVDTEAFF
TRBV7-9	NA	TRBD1	TRBJ1-2	TGTGCCAGCAGCTGGACAGGGATGGCTGGCTACACCTTC	CASSWTGMAGYTF
TRBV11-2	NA	NA	TRBJ1-5	TGTGCCAGCAGCCCGAGAGACACCCGCGGGACCCAGCATTTT	CASSPRDTRGTQHF
TRBV7-2	few	NA	TRBJ2-7	TGTGCCAGCAGCTCGCCGGGACTCTGGGCAGAGCAGTACTTC	CASSSPGLWAEQYF
TRBV24-1	few	TRBD2	TRBJ2-7	TGTGCCACCAGTGATGGGTCGGCTAGCGGGAACTCCTACGAGCAGTACTTC	CATSDGSASGNSYEQYF
TRBV29-1	NA	TRBD1	TRBJ2-5	TGCAGCTCACGAACGACAGGGTCCCAAGAGACCCAGTACTTC	CSSRTTGSQETQYF
TRBV25-1	many	NA	TRBJ1-3	TGTGCCAGCAGTCCTCCGGGAACCATCTCTGGAAACACCATATATTTT	CASSPPGTISGNTIYF
TRBV11-1	few	NA	TRBJ2-3	TGTGCCAGCAGCTCGAGACAGAGTACAGATACGCAGTATTTT	CASSSRQSTDTQYF
TRBV6-2/TRBV6-3	NA	NA	TRBJ1-1	TGTGCCAGCAGTTACTTGGGACAAGCCTCTGAAGCTTTCTTT	CASSYLGQASEAFF
TRBV10-3	NA	TRBD2	TRBJ2-2	TGTGCCATCAGTGCCGGGGGGACTAGCGGGAGGGGAGACACCGGGGAGCTGTTTTTT	CAISAGGTSGRGDTGELFF
TRBV6-1	NA	NA	TRBJ1-4	TGTGCCAGCAGTGAAACGCAGGGGTTT	CASSETQGF
TRBV7-9	few	NA	TRBJ1-2	TGTGCCAGCAGCCCCACGACAGGCTCGGGCTACACCTTC	CASSPTTGSGYTF
TRBV14	many	NA	TRBJ2-7	TGTGCCAGCAGCCCAGAGGGGTTCGAGCAGTACTTC	CASSPEGFEQYF
TRBV29-1	NA	NA	TRBJ1-1	TGCAGCGTTGGTCGGGACTGGACTGAAGCTTTCTTT	CSVGRDWTEAFF
TRBV9	NA	TRBD1	TRBJ1-1	TGTGCCAGCAGCGTAGAGACAGGGGGAGGGGAAACTTTCTTT	CASSVETGGGETFF
TRBV4-1	NA	TRBD1	TRBJ2-7	TGCGCCAGCAGCCAGGACACAGGGGCGGCCTACGAGCAGTACTTC	CASSQDTGAAYEQYF
TRBV7-2	NA	NA	TRBJ2-5	TGTGCCAGCAGCTTAGGTCCGGGACGGGGGATGGCGTGGGCCCAGTACTTC	CASSLGPGRGMAWAQYF
TRBV9	NA	TRBD1	TRBJ1-1	TGTGCCAGCAGCGTAGGGTCACAGGGGGCAGGTGAAGCTTTCTTT	CASSVGSQGAGEAFF
TRBV29-1	NA	TRBD2	TRBJ2-3	TGCAGCGCTGGGACCGGGACTAGAATCACAGATACGCAGTATTTT	CSAGTGTRITDTQYF
TRBV29-1	many	NA	TRBJ1-2	TGCAGCGCAGACGACAGTTATGGCTACACCTTC	CSADDSYGYTF
TRBV6-1	many	NA	TRBJ1-1	TGTGCCAGCAGCCTACCTCTCGCGGCCTTGAACACTGAAGCTTTCTTT	CASSLPLAALNTEAFF
TRBV2	NA	TRBD1	TRBJ1-5	TGTGCCAGCAGATACGGACAGGGGTTCCGGCAGCCCCAGCATTTT	CASRYGQGFRQPQHF
TRBV20-1	NA	NA	TRBJ1-3	TGCAGTGCCCAAAAGGCGGGACTAAGACCCGAAAACACCATATATTTT	CSAQKAGLRPENTIYF
TRBV6-5	many	NA	TRBJ1-6	TGTGCCAGCAGTTACTCTCCAGGCTCGGACCTCCACTTT	CASSYSPGSDLHF
TRBV7-9	NA	NA	TRBJ2-7	TGTGCCAGCAGAACGGACAGGCGGGGGCGGGGGGAGCAGTACTTC	CASRTDRRGRGEQYF
TRBV24-1	many	NA	TRBJ1-2	TGTGCCACCAGTGACCGCGGACGGACCCGGGGCTACACCTTC	CATSDRGRTRGYTF
TRBV28	NA	NA	TRBJ1-1	TGTGCCAGCAGTTTACCCGGACACGACACTGAAGCTTTCTTT	CASSLPGHDTEAFF
TRBV9	NA	NA	TRBJ2-2	TGTGCCAGCAGCGTTGGGGGGGGGACAGGATCGCTGTTTTTT	CASSVGGGTGSLFF